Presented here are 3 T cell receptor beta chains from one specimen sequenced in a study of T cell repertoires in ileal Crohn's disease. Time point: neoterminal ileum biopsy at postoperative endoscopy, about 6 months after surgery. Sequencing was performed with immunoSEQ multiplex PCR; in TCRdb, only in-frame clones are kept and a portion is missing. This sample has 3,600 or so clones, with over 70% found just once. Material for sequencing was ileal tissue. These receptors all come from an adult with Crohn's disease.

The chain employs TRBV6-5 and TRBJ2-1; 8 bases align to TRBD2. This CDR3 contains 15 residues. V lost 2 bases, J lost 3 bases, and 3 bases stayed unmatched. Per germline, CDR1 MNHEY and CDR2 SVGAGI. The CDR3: CASSYVAGLYNEQFF. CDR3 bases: TGTGCCAGCAGTTACGTAGCGGGGCTCTACAATGAGCAGTTCTTC.

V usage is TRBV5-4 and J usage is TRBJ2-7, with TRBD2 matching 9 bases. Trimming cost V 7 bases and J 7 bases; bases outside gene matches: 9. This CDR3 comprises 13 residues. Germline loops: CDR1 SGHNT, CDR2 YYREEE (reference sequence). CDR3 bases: TGTGCCAGCCGTAGCGGGAGAGGAGGGGAGCAGTACTTC. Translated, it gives CASRSGRGGEQYF.

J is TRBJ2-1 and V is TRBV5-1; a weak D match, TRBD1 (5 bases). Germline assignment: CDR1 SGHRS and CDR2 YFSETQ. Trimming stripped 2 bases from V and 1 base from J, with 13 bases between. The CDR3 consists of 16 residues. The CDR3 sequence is CASSFFPTDSYNEQFF. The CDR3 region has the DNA TGCGCCAGCAGCTTTTTTCCGACAGATTCCTACAATGAGCAGTTCTTC.